This TCR beta chain was observed in a study of T cell repertoires in cytomegalovirus infection. In the study overall: From public TCR beta signatures came an indication of both CMV infection and matching HLA type.

The CDR3 is 14 amino acids. The germline V gene encodes CDR1 MNHEY and CDR2 SMNVEV (reference sequence). TCRdb itself ran the reads through MiXCR, one entry per CDR3 protein. The repertoire holds roughly 920,000 distinct CDR3 sequences, with more than 25% as singletons. For this clonotype: As yet, its antigen is unknown. Germline is not matched at one junction end, which may reflect a read error.

The sample here was cultured CD8+ T cells from PBMCs, taken from culture after CMV antigen stimulation. The V and J genes are TRBV27 and TRBJ1-5; TRBD1 is a possible D gene (5 bases). This sequence originates from a human donor in good health (CMV status not recorded). Some clones in this sample may be carry-over from other donors' samples. CDR3 in amino acids: CAGSLREGNQPQHF. DNA for the CDR3: TGTGCCGGCAGTCTCAGGGAAGGCAATCAGCCCCAGCATTTT.